The entry that follows covers one T cell receptor (beta chain) sequence. Antigen unknown. Every CD8+ T cell subset underwent triplicate sorting at around 280,000 cells apiece. A CD45RO-CCR7+CD27+CD95- phenotype identified naive CD8+ T cells. 5' RACE that incorporated UMI labels was used to prepare the TRB cDNA libraries. TCRdb re-analyzed the 5' RACE reads; it lists each CDR3 protein once, without DNA. The sample includes some 120,000 distinct CDR3 sequences. This entry comes from a study of CXCR3-negative and CXCR3-positive naive CD8 T cells. Study results and caveats: CXCR3-positive naive cells carried more hydrophobic TRB CDR3s than CXCR3-negative naive cells did. Diversity was high in both naive subsets and much lower in memory cells. The TRBV-TRBJ usage of naive CXCR3-negative and CXCR3-positive cells was similar, but that of memory cells differed.

This CDR3 region has 14 residues. The V call is TRBV12-3 or TRBV12-4, the J call TRBJ2-3. This TCR derives from a human donor in good health. Some clones in this sample may be carry-over from other donors' samples. Sequencing was carried out using naive CXCR3+ CD8+ T cells from blood. Subset here: CD45RO-CCR7+CD27+CD95- naive CD8+ T cells expressing CXCR3 (TNR3+). CDR3 amino acids: CASSGLEDTDTQYF.